The sequence of this TCR beta chain was determined in a study of molecular identifiers for immune sequencing clone quantification. TCRdb re-called the PCR reads with MiXCR, one entry per CDR3 protein. The data show approximately 320,000 distinct CDR3 sequences, with roughly a quarter seen just once and about 0.71% held by the top ten. Sorted naive CD8 T cells were those defined as CD8+CD4-CCR7+CD45RA+. The germline gives CDR1 SGDLS, CDR2 YYNGEE. Trimming at V came to 4 bases and at J to 0 bases, leaving 6 bases not matched to a gene. The CDR3 has 16 residues. The genes are TRBV9 and TRBJ2-7, with 11 bases that match TRBD2. The sample comprised naive CD8+ T cells from blood, with Jurkat cell RNA spiked in. Subset given: FACS-sorted CD8+CD4-CCR7+CD45RA+ naive T cells. The receptor comes from a human donor in good health. Some libraries in this study had Jurkat cell RNA spiked in. This CDR3 is CASSIGLAGASYEQYF. The CDR3 coding sequence is TGTGCCAGCAGCATTGGACTAGCGGGTGCCTCCTACGAGCAGTACTTC.